These 20 T cell receptor beta chains originate from one sample sequenced in a study of T cells after yellow fever vaccination. TCRdb re-called the 5' RACE reads with MiXCR, one entry per CDR3 protein. Counted here are about 120,000 distinct CDR3 sequences, about 8.8% occurring once; the ten biggest clones make up almost 40%. Sequencing used CD8+ T cells sorted from PBMCs, obtained on the day of the yellow fever booster vaccination. The source is a man aged 18 to 35 who received the YFV17D yellow fever vaccine.

This clonotype has just a few counts. The V call is TRBV7-8, the J call TRBJ2-7; D gene uncertain. The CDR3 loop spans 15 amino acids. V was pared by 0 bases and J by 0 bases, with 9 bases between. The germline V gene has CDR1 SGHVS and CDR2 FQNEAQ. CDR3 region: CASSLAGLGSYEQYF. CDR3 in DNA: TGTGCCAGCAGCTTAGCAGGGTTAGGCTCCTACGAGCAGTACTTC.

The V and J genes are TRBV7-9 and TRBJ2-5; 11 bases are shared with TRBD2. The trim removed 5 bases at V and 0 bases at J, leaving 8 bases unmatched. The CDR3 has 17 amino acids. The V gene's germline CDR1 is SEHNR and CDR2 FQNEAQ (reference sequence). The CDR3 DNA reads TGTGCCAGCAGCCGGGGACTAGCGGACAAAGACCAAGAGACCCAGTACTTC. It translates to CASSRGLADKDQETQYF.

The rearrangement links TRBV11-2 to TRBJ2-7; TRBD1 agrees at 11 bases. V was clipped by 3 bases and J by 5 bases; unmatched bases: 3. The germline CDR1 and CDR2 sequences are SGHAT and FQNNGV. The CDR3 covers 14 residues. This CDR3 reads CASSLGTGGHEQYF. CDR3 DNA sequence: TGTGCCAGCAGCTTGGGGACAGGGGGTCACGAGCAGTACTTC.

This clonotype has just a few counts. The chain recombines TRBV6-2 or TRBV6-3 with TRBJ2-7, with TRBD1 identical over 7 bases. Germline V gene lookup returns CDR1 MNHEY and CDR2 SVGEGT. V shed 2 bases and J 2 bases; nucleotides not matched to a gene: 3. This CDR3 region has 14 residues. This CDR3 reads CASSYGDSPYEQYF. DNA for the CDR3: TGTGCCAGCAGTTACGGGGACAGTCCCTACGAGCAGTACTTC.

The gene calls are TRBV11-2 and TRBJ2-1, with 9 bases identical to TRBD2. The CDR3 sequence is 16 residues long. After removal of 1 base from V and 5 bases from J, the junction contained 6 bases not matched to a gene. Germline CDR1 SGHAT, CDR2 FQNNGV. The CDR3 nucleotides read TGTGCCAGCAGCTTAGGACGGCGGGGGGGCGACAATGAGCAGTTCTTC. This translates into CASSLGRRGGDNEQFF.

This clonotype was counted at least ten times. The rearrangement links TRBV5-1 to TRBJ2-7, with a possible D match to TRBD1 (5 bases). Germline assignment: CDR1 SGHRS and CDR2 YFSETQ. This CDR3 has 12 residues. Deletions cut 4 bases from V and 4 bases from J, with 9 bases between. For the CDR3, the DNA is TGCGCCAGCAGCCCTACAGGTTACGAGCAGTACGTC. Its protein is CASSPTGYEQYV.

This clonotype came up a few times. V gene TRBV7-3 combines with J gene TRBJ2-2; D perhaps matches TRBD2 (5 bases). Germline V gene data show CDR1 as SGHTA and CDR2 as FQGTGA. V lost 6 bases and J lost 3, with 14 bases in between. This CDR3 comprises 15 residues. Here the CDR3 reads CASSPRVEDTGELFF. The CDR3 nucleotides are TGTGCCAGCAGTCCGAGGGTCGAGGACACCGGGGAGCTGTTTTTT.

V is TRBV7-2 and J is TRBJ2-7; D not certain. Germline V gene sequence: CDR1 SGHTA, CDR2 FQGNSA. This CDR3 has 13 amino acids. Trimming cost V 4 bases and J 5 bases, with 12 bases left between them. This CDR3 reads CASSSVPSHEQYV. The CDR3 coding sequence is TGTGCCAGCAGCTCAGTCCCTTCCCACGAGCAGTACGTC.

This chain connects TRBV27 to TRBJ2-3; D gene ambiguous. CDR3 size: 18 residues. With 3 bases removed from V and 0 bases from J, the gap between germline ends came to 19 bases. Germline V gene lookup returns CDR1 MNHEY and CDR2 SMNVEV (reference sequence). CDR3 region: CASSFFSLTGLSTDTQYF. The CDR3 DNA is TGTGCCAGCAGTTTCTTCTCCTTGACTGGGCTTAGCACAGATACGCAGTATTTT.

This chain uses TRBV7-2 with TRBJ1-1; 7 nucleotides line up with TRBD1. Germline assignment: CDR1 SGHTA and CDR2 FQGNSA. The CDR3 extends over 16 amino acids. J was trimmed by 7 bases and V by 6 bases; bases with no gene match: 17. DNA for the CDR3: TGTGCCAGCAGTTCAAGCGACAGGGCCGTAGTGGGTGAAGCTTTCTTT. It encodes CASSSSDRAVVGEAFF.

This clonotype was seen ten or more times. J is TRBJ2-1 and V is TRBV12-3 or TRBV12-4, with 11 bases aligning to TRBD2. This CDR3 is built from 16 residues. Trimming removed 6 bases from V and 0 bases from J; junction bases left unmatched: 4. For the CDR3, the DNA is TGTGCCAGCAGCTCCACTAGCGGGGGCTCCTACAATGAGCAGTTCTTC. This encodes CASSSTSGGSYNEQFF.

This sequence joins TRBV20-1 and TRBJ1-1; TRBD1 might be the D (5 bases). The CDR3 loop spans 12 amino acids. Germline V gene data show CDR1 as DFQATT and CDR2 as SNEGSKA (reference sequence). V was pared by 6 bases and J by 3 bases, with 11 bases between. CDR3 amino acids: CSAKRGDTEAFF. Here the CDR3 DNA reads TGCAGTGCCAAACGGGGGGACACTGAAGCTTTCTTT.

This clonotype was seen more than once but under ten times. V is TRBV7-6 and J is TRBJ2-3, with a possible D match to TRBD2 (6 bases). The CDR3 runs 17 residues. Trimming removed 6 bases at V and 0 bases at J, with 19 bases between. CDR1 is SGHVS, CDR2 FNYEAQ, per germline. The CDR3 sequence: CASRSGAGGSSTDTQYF. In DNA form, the CDR3 reads TGTGCCAGCAGATCGGGAGCGGGCGGCTCTAGCACAGATACGCAGTATTTT.

The rearrangement links TRBV7-6 to TRBJ2-2, with a weak D call TRBD1 (6 bases). The V and J ends lost 5 bases and 4 bases respectively, with 14 bases between them. This CDR3 has 15 residues. Germline-derived CDR1 and CDR2 are SGHVS and FNYEAQ. The CDR3, as DNA: TGTGCCAGCAGCGTCTTACAGGGTTTCACCGGGGAGCTGTTTTTT. Encoded protein: CASSVLQGFTGELFF.

This clonotype was seen ten or more times. The rearrangement joins TRBV7-9 to TRBJ2-5; 7 bases are shared with TRBD2. Germline values: CDR1 SEHNR, CDR2 FQNEAQ (reference sequence). Germline trimming cut 4 bases from V and 4 bases from J; bases unmatched to any gene: 6. The CDR3 runs 14 residues. DNA for the CDR3: TGTGCCAGCAGCTACCTCGGCGGGGGAGAGACCCAGTACTTC. This translates into CASSYLGGGETQYF.

This chain links TRBV12-3 or TRBV12-4 with TRBJ2-5; weak D call: TRBD2 (6 bases). The CDR3 covers 15 residues. Deletions cut 6 bases from V and 4 bases from J, with 18 bases between. CDR3 amino acids: CASSPHSGVGETQYF. The CDR3 region has the DNA TGTGCCAGCAGCCCACATTCGGGAGTGGGAGAGACCCAGTACTTC.

The chain employs TRBV7-9 and TRBJ2-2; 10 bases agree with TRBD1. V shed 1 base, J shed 1 base, and the junction held 9 bases outside the gene matches. The CDR3 runs to 19 residues. CDR1 is SEHNR and CDR2 is FQNEAQ in the germline V gene (reference sequence). CDR3 bases: TGTGCCAGCAGCTTAGATGGGGACAGGGGTTTACGGAACACCGGGGAGCTGTTTTTT. Translating gives CASSLDGDRGLRNTGELFF.

Many counts were recorded for this clonotype. The chain employs TRBV20-1 and TRBJ2-7; D is unclear. Germline CDR1 and CDR2: DFQATT and SNEGSKA (reference sequence). The CDR3 length is 13 residues. Trimming shortened V by 3 bases and J by 2 bases, and 11 bases separated the two germline ends. CDR3 loop: CSARSADTYEQYF. The CDR3 DNA follows: TGCAGTGCTAGGTCCGCTGACACCTACGAGCAGTACTTC.

CDR3 residues: CASSQGDNEQFF. In DNA form, the CDR3 reads TGCGCCAGCAGCCAAGGGGACAATGAGCAGTTCTTC. This chain uses TRBV4-1 with TRBJ2-1; D is uncertain. The germline V gene has CDR1 MGHRA and CDR2 YSYEKL. This CDR3 has 12 amino acids. Trimming pared 1 base from V and 5 bases from J, leaving 3 bases between.

This clonotype was seen only a few times. The rearrangement joins TRBV6-5 to TRBJ2-1, with 9 bases lining up with TRBD1. Germline V gives CDR1 MNHEY, CDR2 SVGAGI. The CDR3 consists of 17 residues. J was trimmed by 5 bases and V by 6 bases; bases with no gene match: 14. CDR3 in amino acids: CASRNFSETGGNNEQFF. The CDR3 DNA reads as TGTGCCAGCAGGAATTTCTCCGAGACAGGGGGGAACAATGAGCAGTTCTTC.